The T cell receptor (beta chain) described here comes from a study of cytomegalovirus exposure and HLA in healthy donors. General study points: An Asian-associated ancestry cluster reportedly showed fewer N-insertions than the roughly 670-donor mean in a later analysis. Available immune exposure information was restricted to CMV serostatus only. Most of the TCR beta V segments (in an earlier analysis) were productive either about 87% or about 30% of the time.

Comment on this clone: Its antigen is currently unknown.

The primer mix had 60 Vbeta and 13 Jbeta primers. The protocol was immunoSEQ multiplex PCR, while the TCRdb copy is restricted to in-frame clones and leaves out a portion. This sample yields 150,000 to 200,000 clones, of which about 81% are seen a single time; around 2% belongs to the top ten. V shed 7 bases, J shed 10 bases, and the junction held 10 bases outside the gene matches. This CDR3 contains 15 residues. Germline V lookup: CDR1 MNHEY, CDR2 SMNVEV (reference sequence). Sample: PBMCs. The receptor was isolated from a man aged 18 to 30 in good health and CMV-seronegative. The V gene is TRBV27, the J gene TRBJ1-6; the match to TRBD1 covers 10 bases. The CDR3 region has the DNA TGTGCCAGCACACTTACCGGGACAGGGGTATCACCCCTCCACTTT. Its protein is CASTLTGTGVSPLHF.